The 21 T cell receptor beta chains reported below all come from one sample, sequenced in a study of OX40 agonist ivuxolimab in advanced cancers. Some clones are missing from TCRdb's copy, which holds only in-frame ones; the method was immunoSEQ multiplex PCR. The sample lists about 45,000 clones; roughly 80% were seen once. The sequencing used CD4+ or CD8+ T cells sorted from blood, collected in a trial of the OX40 agonist ivuxolimab. Source of these receptors: an adult with an advanced solid tumor such as melanoma, head and neck, liver or kidney cancer.

The rearrangement links TRBV28 to TRBJ1-2; D is perhaps TRBD1 (6 bases). Germline-derived CDR1 and CDR2 are MDHEN and SYDVKM. The CDR3 has 14 residues. The V end lost 5 bases, the J end lost 3 bases, and 13 bases lay between the germline ends. Written as DNA, the CDR3 is TGTGCCAGCAGTCACAGGGTGGGGGACTATGGCTACACCTTC. Residues: CASSHRVGDYGYTF.

A few counts support this clone. CDR3 loop: CASSLVATGGDEQYF. In nucleotides, the CDR3 is TGTGCCAGCAGCTTAGTGGCGACAGGGGGCGACGAGCAGTACTTC. The V gene is TRBV11-3, the J gene TRBJ2-7; 10 nucleotides match TRBD1. This CDR3 spans 15 amino acids. CDR1 and CDR2 (germline): SGHNT, YENEEA. The trim removed 1 base at V and 5 bases at J, leaving 5 bases unmatched. The whole variable domain, filled in from reference TRBV11-3 and TRBJ2-7, reads EAGVVQSPRYKIIEKKQPVAFWCNPISGHNTLYWYLQNLGQGPELLIRYENEEAVDDSQLPKDRFSAERLKGVDSTLKIQPAELGDSAVYLCASSLVATGGDEQYFGPGTRLTVT.

This clone came up once. V and J are TRBV4-3 and TRBJ2-7; D may match TRBD1 or TRBD2 (5 bases each). The germline CDR1 and CDR2 sequences are LGHNA and YSLEER. This CDR3 region has 15 residues. Trimming removed 0 bases from V and 2 bases from J, with 11 bases in between. The CDR3 nucleotides read TGCGCCAGCAGCCAAGATACCCCGGGGCCCTACGAGCAGTACTTC. This encodes CASSQDTPGPYEQYF.

This chain uses TRBV6-5 with TRBJ2-2; no firm D call. The germline V and J ends were trimmed by 2 bases and 11 bases, with 12 bases remaining between them. The V gene's germline CDR1 is MNHEY and CDR2 SVGAGI. The CDR3 runs to 13 residues. CDR3 DNA: TGTGCCAGCAGTTACAGGGTCCAAGTTGAGCTGTTTTTT. Translating gives CASSYRVQVELFF.

The V and J genes are TRBV2 and TRBJ2-7; tentatively, D is TRBD2 (7 bases). CDR1 and CDR2 from the germline V gene are SNHLY and FYNNEI. This CDR3 contains 14 residues. V lost 8 bases to trimming and J lost 1 base, with 15 bases between them. CDR3 DNA sequence: TGTGCCAGCGTGTTAGGGGGAGGGTCCTACGAGCAGTACTTC. Protein sequence: CASVLGGGSYEQYF.

The rearrangement joins TRBV9 to TRBJ1-2; 8 nucleotides match TRBD1. Trimming took 1 base from V and 0 from J; bases not matched to a gene: 5. CDR3 length equals 16 residues. Germline V gives CDR1 SGDLS, CDR2 YYNGEE. This chain's CDR3 is CASSVTGDRSNYGYTF. CDR3 DNA: TGTGCCAGCAGCGTAACGGGGGACAGGTCTAACTATGGCTACACCTTC.

The rearrangement links TRBV7-2 to TRBJ2-1; 11 nucleotides line up with TRBD2. CDR1 is SGHTA and CDR2 is FQGNSA in the germline V gene. This CDR3 is built from 14 residues. The ends lost 8 bases at V and 8 bases at J; junction bases unmatched: 8. CDR3 nucleotide sequence: TGTGCCAGCCATCTAGCGGGAGGCGGCTATGAGCAGTTCTTC. It encodes CASHLAGGGYEQFF.

The chain couples TRBV27 to TRBJ2-1; 7 positions agree with TRBD1. CDR3 length equals 17 residues. Per the germline V gene, CDR1 is MNHEY and CDR2 is SMNVEV (reference sequence). After removal of 4 bases from V and 0 bases from J, the junction contained 9 bases not matched to a gene. The DNA of the CDR3 is TGTGCCAGCAGTTCATACTGGGACAGAAGCTCCTACAATGAGCAGTTCTTC. It translates to CASSSYWDRSSYNEQFF.

The V call is TRBV27, the J call TRBJ2-5; weak D call: TRBD1 (6 bases). Germline values: CDR1 MNHEY, CDR2 SMNVEV (reference sequence). Trimming stripped 3 bases from V and 5 bases from J, with 16 bases between. The CDR3 has 15 amino acids. The CDR3 spells CASSLSWGPQETQYF. In DNA, the CDR3 is TGTGCCAGCAGTTTGTCGTGGGGGCCACAGGAGACCCAGTACTTC.

This chain uses TRBV7-9 with TRBJ1-4, with 11 bases fitting TRBD1. The CDR3 contains 17 residues. V dropped 4 bases and J dropped 1; count of bases not matched to a gene: 5. CDR1 is SEHNR, CDR2 FQNEAQ, per germline (reference sequence). The CDR3 nucleotides read TGTGCCAGCAGCTACCTAGGGACAGGGGGAACTAATGAAAAACTGTTTTTT. Its translation: CASSYLGTGGTNEKLFF. Full variable domain (rest looked up from reference TRBV7-9 and TRBJ1-4): DTGVSQNPRHKITKRGQNVTFRCDPISEHNRLYWYRQTLGQGPEFLTYFQNEAQLEKSRLLSDRFSAERPKGSFSTLEIQRTEQGDSAMYLCASSYLGTGGTNEKLFFGSGTQLSVL.

The CDR3 region has the DNA TGCGCCAGCAGCTTTGTTAGCGGGGATTACAATGAGCAGTTCTTC. Encoded protein: CASSFVSGDYNEQFF. The gene calls are TRBV5-1 and TRBJ2-1; 8 nucleotides line up with TRBD2. From germline, CDR1 is SGHRS and CDR2 YFSETQ. This CDR3 comprises 15 residues. Germline trimming cut 2 bases from V and 4 bases from J; bases unmatched to any gene: 5. Based on the CDR3 plus reference TRBV5-1 and TRBJ2-1, the full variable domain is KAGVTQTPRYLIKTRGQQVTLSCSPISGHRSVSWYQQTPGQGLQFLFEYFSETQRNKGNFPGRFSGRQFSNSRSEMNVSTLELGDSALYLCASSFVSGDYNEQFFGPGTRLTVL.

This chain links TRBV6-5 with TRBJ1-1; no clear D gene. The length of the CDR3 is 12 residues. CDR1 is MNHEY and CDR2 is SVGAGI in the germline V gene. The CDR3 DNA sequence: TGTGCTGCGGGTTACGGGAATACTGAAGCTTTCTTT. Its protein product is CAAGYGNTEAFF.

The chain recombines TRBV28 with TRBJ1-2; 10 bases are a match to TRBD1. The CDR3 spans 16 residues. From germline, CDR1 is MDHEN and CDR2 SYDVKM. V shed 5 bases, J shed 7 bases, and the junction held 13 bases outside the gene matches. CDR3 sequence (DNA): TGTGCCAGCAGTCCATTTCCGACAGGGGGCGCGCCTGGCTACACCTTC. This gives the protein CASSPFPTGGAPGYTF.

The V gene is TRBV20-1, the J gene TRBJ2-3; no reliable D call. Germline loops: CDR1 DFQATT, CDR2 SNEGSKA (reference sequence). There are 10 residues in the CDR3. The V end was cut by 6 bases, the J end by 10 bases, with 11 bases between. This CDR3 is CSALSTAQYF. CDR3 nucleotides: TGCAGTGCCCTCTCCACGGCGCAGTATTTT.

The chain links TRBV9 to TRBJ1-5; D may be TRBD1 (5 bases). Germline CDR1 reads SGDLS; CDR2 reads YYNGEE. Trimming took 0 bases from V and 0 from J, leaving 7 bases between them. CDR3 length: 15 amino acids. CDR3: CASSVGGYSNQPQHF. The DNA of the CDR3 is TGTGCCAGCAGCGTAGGGGGGTATAGCAATCAGCCCCAGCATTTT.

This chain links TRBV27 with TRBJ2-5; D might be TRBD1 (6 bases). V lost 3 bases, J lost 5 bases, and 13 bases lay in between. The CDR3 consists of 14 residues. Germline V gene data show CDR1 as MNHEY and CDR2 as SMNVEV (reference sequence). CDR3 bases: TGTGCCAGCAGTTTCACGGACAGATTCGAGACCCAGTACTTC. This codes for CASSFTDRFETQYF.

The rearrangement links TRBV28 to TRBJ2-1; no firm D call. The germline CDR1 and CDR2 sequences are MDHEN and SYDVKM. Between the trimmed V and J ends, which lost 7 bases and 8 bases, there was a span of 9 bases. This CDR3 spans 11 amino acids. The CDR3 nucleotides are TGTGCCAGCACTTACCGCTATGAGCAGTTCTTC. The encoded protein is CASTYRYEQFF.

This clone is hyperexpanded in the sample. The rearrangement uses TRBV11-3 and TRBJ2-7; TRBD1 is a possible D gene (5 bases). Germline assignment: CDR1 SGHNT and CDR2 YENEEA. There are 16 residues in the CDR3. Trimming removed 6 bases at V and 0 bases at J, with 18 bases between. The CDR3 reads CASSYKGYAFSYEQYF. CDR3 DNA: TGTGCCAGCAGTTACAAGGGGTACGCATTCTCCTACGAGCAGTACTTC.

This clone has more than one count but fewer than ten. V is TRBV7-9 and J is TRBJ1-1; D may be TRBD1 (5 bases). The CDR3 has 13 residues. CDR1 is SEHNR and CDR2 is FQNEAQ in the germline V gene (reference sequence). V dropped 5 bases and J dropped 4 bases, with 11 bases sitting between them. CDR3 amino acids: CASSETEGTEAFF. The CDR3 coding sequence is TGTGCCAGCAGCGAGACAGAAGGCACTGAAGCTTTCTTT. The variable domain in full, completed from reference TRBV7-9 and TRBJ1-1, reads DTGVSQNPRHKITKRGQNVTFRCDPISEHNRLYWYRQTLGQGPEFLTYFQNEAQLEKSRLLSDRFSAERPKGSFSTLEIQRTEQGDSAMYLCASSETEGTEAFFGQGTRLTVV.

The chain links TRBV6-5 to TRBJ2-7; D is unresolved. Trimming stripped 2 bases from V and 3 bases from J, with 2 bases between. From germline, CDR1 is MNHEY and CDR2 SVGAGI. The length of the CDR3 is 11 residues. CDR3: CASSYDYEQYF. The CDR3 nucleotides read TGTGCCAGCAGTTACGACTACGAGCAGTACTTC.

J is TRBJ1-2 and V is TRBV28; D remains ambiguous. This CDR3 spans 10 amino acids. The germline V and J ends were trimmed by 10 bases and 8 bases, with 11 bases remaining between them. The germline V gene encodes CDR1 MDHEN and CDR2 SYDVKM. CDR3: CATKLGGYTF. The CDR3 DNA sequence: TGTGCCACCAAACTGGGAGGCTACACCTTC.